This record covers a single T cell receptor (beta chain). This record belongs to a study of monozygotic twins with inflammatory bowel disease. Each donor had 2.5 ml of blood drawn. From its re-call of the 5' RACE reads, TCRdb lists each CDR3 protein once, without DNA. The repertoire table contains more than 95,000 distinct CDR3 sequences. The germline CDR1 and CDR2 sequences are SGHAT and FQNNGV. CDR3 length equals 15 residues. J is TRBJ2-1 and V is TRBV11-2. The sequence was obtained from a human donor with ulcerative colitis or Crohn's disease, or a healthy co-twin of an affected twin (not recorded which). Sequencing input: blood. The chain's CDR3 is CASSLVGLVQNEQFF.